This note documents a single T cell receptor (beta chain) sequence. Its target is not known. The record originates from a study of blood T cells in healthy people across ages. Broader study findings: It was the long-lived donors that had more naive CD4+ cells and higher diversity than aged donors.

Trimming stripped 4 bases from V and 5 bases from J, with 18 bases between. Germline CDR1 is MGHRA and CDR2 is YSYEKL. The CDR3 covers 16 residues. A J-beta primer mix and a sample-barcoded 5' primer were used in a second PCR of roughly 6 to 11 cycles. Researchers report that a template-switch adaptor with 12 random nucleotides tagged each cDNA molecule. TCRdb reprocessed the 5' RACE reads via MiXCR and lists one record per CDR3 protein. The sample carries roughly 1.6 million distinct CDR3 sequences, about 31% recorded once. V and J are TRBV4-1 and TRBJ1-5; maybe TRBD1 (5 bases). The TCR originated in a woman aged 25 to 39 in good health. The sample taken for sequencing was blood. CDR3: CASSPQLRDEDQPQHF. In nucleotides, the CDR3 is TGCGCCAGCAGCCCTCAACTTCGGGACGAAGATCAGCCCCAGCATTTT.